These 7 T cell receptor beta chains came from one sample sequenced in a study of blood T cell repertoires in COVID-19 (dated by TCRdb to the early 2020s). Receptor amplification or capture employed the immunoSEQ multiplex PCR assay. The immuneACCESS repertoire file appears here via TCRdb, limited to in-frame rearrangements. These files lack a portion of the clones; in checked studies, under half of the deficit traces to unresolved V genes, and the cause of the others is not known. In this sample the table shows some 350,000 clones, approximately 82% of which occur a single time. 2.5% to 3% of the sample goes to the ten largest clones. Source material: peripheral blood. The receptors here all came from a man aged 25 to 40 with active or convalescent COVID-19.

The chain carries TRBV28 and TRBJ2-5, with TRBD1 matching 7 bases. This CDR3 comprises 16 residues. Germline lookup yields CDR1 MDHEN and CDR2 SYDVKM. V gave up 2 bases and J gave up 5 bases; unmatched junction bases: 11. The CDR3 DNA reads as TGTGCCAGCAGTTTACTAGGGCAGGGGGAGATGGAGACCCAGTACTTC. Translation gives CASSLLGQGEMETQYF.

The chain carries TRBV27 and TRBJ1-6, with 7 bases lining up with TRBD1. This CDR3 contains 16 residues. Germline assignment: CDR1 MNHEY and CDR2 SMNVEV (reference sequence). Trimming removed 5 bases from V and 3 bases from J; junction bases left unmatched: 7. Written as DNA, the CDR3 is TGTGCCAGCAGTAGTAGGGGGCGAGGCTATAATTCACCCCTCCACTTT. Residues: CASSSRGRGYNSPLHF.

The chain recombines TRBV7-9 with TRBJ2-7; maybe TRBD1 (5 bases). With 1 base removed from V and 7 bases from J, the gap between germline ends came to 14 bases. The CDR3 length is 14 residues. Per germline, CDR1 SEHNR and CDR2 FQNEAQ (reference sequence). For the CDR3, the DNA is TGTGCCAGCAGCTTAGTTATGGGGCCCGGGGAGCAGTACTTC. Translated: CASSLVMGPGEQYF.

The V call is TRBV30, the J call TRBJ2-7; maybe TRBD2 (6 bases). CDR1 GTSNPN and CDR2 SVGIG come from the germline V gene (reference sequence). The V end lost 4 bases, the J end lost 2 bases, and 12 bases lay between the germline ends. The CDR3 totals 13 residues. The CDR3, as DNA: TGTGCCTGGACAGACGGGAGCACCTACGAGCAGTACTTC. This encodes CAWTDGSTYEQYF.

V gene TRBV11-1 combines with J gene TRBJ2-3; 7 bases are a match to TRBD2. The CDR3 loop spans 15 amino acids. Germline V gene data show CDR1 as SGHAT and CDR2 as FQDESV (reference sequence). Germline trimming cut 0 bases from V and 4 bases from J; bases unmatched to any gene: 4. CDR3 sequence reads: CASSLAGGPSDTQYF. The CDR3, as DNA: TGTGCCAGCAGCTTAGCGGGAGGGCCATCAGATACGCAGTATTTT.

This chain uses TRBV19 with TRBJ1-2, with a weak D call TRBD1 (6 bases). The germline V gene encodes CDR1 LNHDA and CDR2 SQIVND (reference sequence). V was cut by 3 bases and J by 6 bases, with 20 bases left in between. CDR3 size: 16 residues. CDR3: CASSMEGRGNYDGYTF. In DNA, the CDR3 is TGTGCCAGTAGTATGGAGGGGAGGGGGAACTATGATGGCTACACCTTC.

The CDR3 DNA reads TGCGCCAGCGGACAGGGACGGTCTGGAAACACCATATATTTT. This sequence encodes CASGQGRSGNTIYF. V gene TRBV5-1 combines with J gene TRBJ1-3; 8 bases are a match to TRBD1. The V gene end was trimmed by 7 bases and the J gene end by 1 base; junction bases not matched to a gene: 4. CDR1 SGHRS and CDR2 YFSETQ come from the germline V gene. There are 14 residues in the CDR3.